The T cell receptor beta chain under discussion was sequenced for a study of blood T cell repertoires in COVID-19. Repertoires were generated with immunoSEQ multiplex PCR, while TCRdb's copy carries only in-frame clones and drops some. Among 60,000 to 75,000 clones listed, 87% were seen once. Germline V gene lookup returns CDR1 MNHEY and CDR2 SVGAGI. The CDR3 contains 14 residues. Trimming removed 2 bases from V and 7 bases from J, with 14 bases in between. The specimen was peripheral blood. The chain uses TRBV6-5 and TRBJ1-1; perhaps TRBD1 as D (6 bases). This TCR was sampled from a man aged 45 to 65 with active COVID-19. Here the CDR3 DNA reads TGTGCCAGCAGTTACAGGGGGACGGTAAATGAAGCTTTCTTT. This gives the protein CASSYRGTVNEAFF.